This T cell receptor (beta chain) came from a study of blood T cell repertoires in COVID-19. Study-level information: Some COVID-19 samples were acute and others convalescent; all came from the United States, Italy and Spain.

CDR1 MNHEY and CDR2 SVGEGT come from the germline V gene. The CDR3 loop spans 16 amino acids. V was shortened by 0 bases and J by 4 bases, with 13 bases between the two germline ends. Original data processing: Amplification of reference gene primers was used by the study to estimate nucleated cell counts. Assay: immunoSEQ multiplex PCR; the TCRdb copy retains only in-frame clones and omits some. V and J calls and clone size are as listed in that table; D and trimming were resolved from the DNA. The sample records about 210,000 clones, approximately 90% being singletons. This clonotype originated in a man between 25 and 39 years old who had recovered from COVID-19. The chain is built from TRBV6-2 or TRBV6-3 and TRBJ1-5; D gene ambiguous. Sequenced sample: PBMCs or T cells enriched from blood (not recorded which). CDR3 bases: TGTGCCAGCAGTTACTCGACTTCTTCCGGGAATCAGCCCCAGCATTTT. Protein: CASSYSTSSGNQPQHF.